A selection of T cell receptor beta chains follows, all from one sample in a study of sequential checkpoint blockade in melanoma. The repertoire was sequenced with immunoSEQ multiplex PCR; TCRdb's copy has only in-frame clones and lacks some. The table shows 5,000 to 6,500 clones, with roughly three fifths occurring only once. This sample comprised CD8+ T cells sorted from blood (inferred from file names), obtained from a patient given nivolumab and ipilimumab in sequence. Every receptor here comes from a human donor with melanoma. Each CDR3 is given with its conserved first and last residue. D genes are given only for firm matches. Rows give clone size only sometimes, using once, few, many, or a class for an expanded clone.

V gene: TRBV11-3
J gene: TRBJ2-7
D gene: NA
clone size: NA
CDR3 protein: CASSPPSAPYEQYF
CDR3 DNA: TGTGCCAGCAGCCCCCCATCAGCGCCCTACGAGCAGTACTTC

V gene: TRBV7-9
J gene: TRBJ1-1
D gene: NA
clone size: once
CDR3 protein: CASSLALSPNTEAFF
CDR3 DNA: TGTGCCAGCAGCTTAGCGCTGAGTCCGAACACTGAAGCTTTCTTT

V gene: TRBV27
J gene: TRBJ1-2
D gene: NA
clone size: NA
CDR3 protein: CASSSGVSYGYTF
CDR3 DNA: TGTGCCAGCAGCTCAGGGGTTAGCTATGGCTACACCTTC

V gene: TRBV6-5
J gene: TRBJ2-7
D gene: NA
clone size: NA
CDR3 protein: CASSYSRAGGDEQYF
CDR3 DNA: TGTGCCAGCAGTTACTCCCGGGCAGGAGGTGACGAGCAGTACTTC

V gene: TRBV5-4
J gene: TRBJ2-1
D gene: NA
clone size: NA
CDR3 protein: CASSPVGGAINEQFF
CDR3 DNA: TGTGCCAGCAGCCCTGTCGGCGGAGCGATCAATGAGCAGTTCTTC